These 10 T cell receptor beta chains originate from one sample sequenced in a study of T cell repertoires in cytomegalovirus infection. TCRdb processed the reads anew with MiXCR; each CDR3 protein has one entry. The top ten clones hold less than 9.5% of a sample with some 600,000 distinct CDR3 sequences, approximately 24% of them seen once. Sequencing was carried out using CD8+ T cells from PBMCs. These receptors all come from a human donor in good health (CMV status not recorded). Some clones in this sample may be carry-over from other donors' samples.

This chain uses TRBV2 with TRBJ2-7; D is undetermined. V lost 2 bases and J lost 2, with 13 bases in between. The germline V gene encodes CDR1 SNHLY and CDR2 FYNNEI. The CDR3 runs to 15 residues. The CDR3 is CASSEIGTWTYEQYV. CDR3 bases: TGTGCCAGCAGTGAAATCGGTACATGGACCTACGAGCAGTACGTC.

This clonotype was counted between two and nine times. The V call is TRBV7-8, the J call TRBJ1-2; maybe TRBD1 (6 bases). Germline-derived CDR1 and CDR2 are SGHVS and FQNEAQ. The CDR3 has 17 amino acids. The V and J ends lost 5 bases and 0 bases respectively, with 19 bases between them. The CDR3 sequence is CASSRSPRQDPNYGYTF. The CDR3 region has the DNA TGTGCCAGCAGCCGTAGCCCCCGACAGGACCCTAACTATGGCTACACCTTC.

This clonotype has at least ten counts. The chain uses TRBV12-3 or TRBV12-4 and TRBJ2-7, with 7 bases identical to TRBD1. Germline trimming cut 6 bases from V and 4 bases from J; bases unmatched to any gene: 9. The CDR3 sequence is 14 residues long. This chain's CDR3 is CASRSTGHNYEQYF. CDR3 DNA sequence: TGTGCCAGCAGGTCGACAGGGCACAATTACGAGCAGTACTTC.

This clonotype was seen ten or more times. The chain joins TRBV7-8 to TRBJ2-5, with D possibly matching TRBD2 (6 bases). The V and J ends lost 4 bases and 1 base respectively, with 16 bases between them. CDR3 length: 16 residues. The germline CDR1 and CDR2 sequences are SGHVS and FQNEAQ. CDR3: CASSWRARRIQETQYF. The CDR3 DNA reads TGTGCCAGCAGCTGGAGGGCCAGGAGAATCCAAGAGACCCAGTACTTC.

This chain links TRBV3-1 with TRBJ2-1; D uncertain. The V end was cut by 0 bases, the J end by 1 base, with 7 bases between. This CDR3 spans 15 amino acids. The germline V gene has CDR1 LGHDT and CDR2 YNNKEL (reference sequence). The CDR3 region has the DNA TGTGCCAGCAGCCAAGATCATCTTTCCTACAATGAGCAGTTCTTC. Encoded protein: CASSQDHLSYNEQFF.

This clonotype has just a few counts. The genes are TRBV28 and TRBJ1-1; no clear D. The V end was cut by 0 bases, the J end by 1 base, with 6 bases between. The germline CDR1 and CDR2 sequences are MDHEN and SYDVKM. The CDR3 is 14 amino acids. The CDR3, as DNA: TGTGCCAGCAGTTTATGGAGCGAGAACACTGAAGCTTTCTTT. This sequence encodes CASSLWSENTEAFF.

This clonotype was detected only a few times. The chain combines TRBV20-1 with TRBJ2-7; 8 nucleotides align to TRBD2. The CDR3 sequence is 15 residues long. With 2 bases clipped from V and 2 bases from J, the junction kept 8 bases outside the gene matches. The germline V gene encodes CDR1 DFQATT and CDR2 SNEGSKA (reference sequence). CDR3 DNA sequence: TGCAGTGCTAGATGGGGCGGGGGGCCCCCCTACGAGCAGTACGTC. Translating it yields CSARWGGGPPYEQYV.

This chain connects TRBV7-6 to TRBJ2-1, with D possibly matching TRBD1 (6 bases). Germline loops: CDR1 SGHVS, CDR2 FNYEAQ. With 4 bases removed from V and 2 bases from J, the gap between germline ends came to 15 bases. The CDR3 is 16 residues long. CDR3 bases: TGTGCCAGCAGCTACAACGCGAGGGGGACCTACAATGAGCAGTTCTTC. Amino acids: CASSYNARGTYNEQFF.

This clonotype was seen repeatedly, ten times or more. V usage is TRBV7-6 and J usage is TRBJ2-7; the D gene is possibly TRBD2 (5 bases). The CDR3 runs 13 residues. Germline V gives CDR1 SGHVS, CDR2 FNYEAQ. V was trimmed by 4 bases and J by 2 bases, leaving 9 bases between them. Here the CDR3 reads CASSYGGTYEQYF. CDR3 DNA: TGTGCCAGCAGCTACGGAGGCACCTACGAGCAGTACTTC.

The chain links TRBV27 to TRBJ2-3, with a weak D call TRBD1 (7 bases). Trimming removed 7 bases from V and 4 bases from J, with 27 bases in between. Per germline, CDR1 MNHEY and CDR2 SMNVEV (reference sequence). There are 18 residues in the CDR3. The CDR3 coding sequence is TGTGCCAGCATTCCTACCAGGGGGATCGGCCAGCGGGCAGATACGCAGTATTTT. Encoded protein: CASIPTRGIGQRADTQYF.